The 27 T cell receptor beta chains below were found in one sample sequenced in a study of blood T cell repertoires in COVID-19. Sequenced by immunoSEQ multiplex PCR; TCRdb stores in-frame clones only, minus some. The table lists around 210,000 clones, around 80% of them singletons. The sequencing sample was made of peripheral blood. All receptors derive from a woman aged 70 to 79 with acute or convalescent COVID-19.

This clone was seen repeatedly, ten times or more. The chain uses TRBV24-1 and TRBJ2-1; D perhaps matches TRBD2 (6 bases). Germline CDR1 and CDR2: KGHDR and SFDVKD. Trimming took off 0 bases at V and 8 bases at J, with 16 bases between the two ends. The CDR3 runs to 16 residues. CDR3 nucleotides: TGTGCCACCAGTGATTTGAGGGAGGAGAGGGCGGATGAGCAGTTCTTC. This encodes CATSDLREERADEQFF.

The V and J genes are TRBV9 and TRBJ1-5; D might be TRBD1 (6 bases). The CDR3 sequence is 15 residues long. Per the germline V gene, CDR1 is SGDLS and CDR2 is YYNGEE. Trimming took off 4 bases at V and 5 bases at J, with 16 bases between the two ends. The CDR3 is CASSLRGGADQPQHF. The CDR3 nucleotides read TGTGCCAGCAGCCTTCGGGGGGGGGCGGATCAGCCCCAGCATTTT.

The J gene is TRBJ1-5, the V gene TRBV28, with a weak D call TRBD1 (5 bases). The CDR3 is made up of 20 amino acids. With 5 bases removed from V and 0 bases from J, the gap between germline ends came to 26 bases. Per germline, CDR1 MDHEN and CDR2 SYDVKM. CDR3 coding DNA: TGTGCCAGCAGTCACACATCGATGGGTAGCGGGGCCTATAGCAATCAGCCCCAGCATTTT. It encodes CASSHTSMGSGAYSNQPQHF.

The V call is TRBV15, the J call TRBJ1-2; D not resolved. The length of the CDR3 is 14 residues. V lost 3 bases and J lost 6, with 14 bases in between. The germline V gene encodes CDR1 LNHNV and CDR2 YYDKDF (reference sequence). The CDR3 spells CATSSLRIEDGYTF. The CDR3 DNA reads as TGTGCCACCAGCAGCCTTAGGATTGAGGATGGCTACACCTTC.

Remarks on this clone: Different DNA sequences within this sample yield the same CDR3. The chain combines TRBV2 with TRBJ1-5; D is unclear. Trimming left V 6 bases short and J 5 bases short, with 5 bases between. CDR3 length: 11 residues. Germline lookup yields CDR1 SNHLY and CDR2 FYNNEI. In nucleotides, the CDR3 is TGTGCCAGCAGCGTTGATCAGCCCCAGCATTTT. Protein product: CASSVDQPQHF.

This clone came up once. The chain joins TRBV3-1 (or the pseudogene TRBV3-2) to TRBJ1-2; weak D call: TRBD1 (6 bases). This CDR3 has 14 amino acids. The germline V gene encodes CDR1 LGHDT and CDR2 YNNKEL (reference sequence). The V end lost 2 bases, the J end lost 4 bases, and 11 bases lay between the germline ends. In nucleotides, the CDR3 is TGTGCCAGCAGCCAAAACACAGGGAGCTATGGCTACACCTTC. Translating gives CASSQNTGSYGYTF.

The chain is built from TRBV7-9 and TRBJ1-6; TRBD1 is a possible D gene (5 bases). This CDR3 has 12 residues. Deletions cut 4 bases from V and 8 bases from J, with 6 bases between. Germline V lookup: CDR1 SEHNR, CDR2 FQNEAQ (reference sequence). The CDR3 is CASSSGDSPLHF. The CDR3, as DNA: TGTGCCAGCAGCTCGGGGGATTCACCCCTCCACTTT.

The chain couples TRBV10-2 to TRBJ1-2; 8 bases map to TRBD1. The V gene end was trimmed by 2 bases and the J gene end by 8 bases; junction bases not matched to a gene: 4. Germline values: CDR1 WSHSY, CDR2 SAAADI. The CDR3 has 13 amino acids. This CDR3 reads CASSETGQGGYTF. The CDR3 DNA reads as TGCGCCAGCAGTGAGACTGGACAGGGAGGCTACACCTTC.

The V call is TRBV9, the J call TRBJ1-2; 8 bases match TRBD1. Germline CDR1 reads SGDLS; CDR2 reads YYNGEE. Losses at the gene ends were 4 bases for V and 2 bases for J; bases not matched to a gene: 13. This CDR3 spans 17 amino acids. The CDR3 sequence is CASSSPEKTGVNYGYTF. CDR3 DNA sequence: TGTGCCAGCAGCTCCCCTGAAAAGACAGGGGTGAACTATGGCTACACCTTC. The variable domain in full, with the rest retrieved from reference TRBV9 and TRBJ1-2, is DSGVTQTPKHLITATGQRVTLRCSPRSGDLSVYWYQQSLDQGLQFLIQYYNGEERAKGNILERFSAQQFPDLHSELNLSSLELGDSALYFCASSSPEKTGVNYGYTFGSGTRLTVV.

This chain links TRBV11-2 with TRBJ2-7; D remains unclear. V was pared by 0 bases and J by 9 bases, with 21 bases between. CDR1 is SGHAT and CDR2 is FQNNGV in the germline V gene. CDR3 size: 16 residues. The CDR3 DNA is TGTGCCAGCAGCTTAGAATTGTCCCTCCCCACTACGGGGCAGTACTTC. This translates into CASSLELSLPTTGQYF.

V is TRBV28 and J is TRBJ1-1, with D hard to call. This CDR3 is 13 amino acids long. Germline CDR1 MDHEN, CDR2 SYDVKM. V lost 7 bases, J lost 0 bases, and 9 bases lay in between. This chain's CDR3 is CASINAVNTEAFF. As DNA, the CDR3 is TGTGCCAGCATCAATGCAGTGAACACTGAAGCTTTCTTT.

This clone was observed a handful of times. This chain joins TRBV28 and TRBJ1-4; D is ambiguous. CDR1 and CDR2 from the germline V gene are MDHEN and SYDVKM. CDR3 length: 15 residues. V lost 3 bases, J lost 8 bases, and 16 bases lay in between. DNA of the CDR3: TGTGCCAGCAGTTTCTCGAACAGAATAAAGGAAAAACTGTTTTTT. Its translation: CASSFSNRIKEKLFF. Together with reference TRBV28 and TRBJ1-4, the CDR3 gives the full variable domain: DVKVTQSSRYLVKRTGEKVFLECVQDMDHENMFWYRQDPGLGLRLIYFSYDVKMKEKGDIPEGYSVSREKKERFSLILESASTNQTSMYLCASSFSNRIKEKLFFGSGTQLSVL.

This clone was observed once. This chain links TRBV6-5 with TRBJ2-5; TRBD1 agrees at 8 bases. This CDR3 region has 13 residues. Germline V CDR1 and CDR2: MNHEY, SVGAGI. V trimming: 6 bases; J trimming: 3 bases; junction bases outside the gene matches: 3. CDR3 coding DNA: TGTGCCAGCAGCCCACAGGGGGAAGAGACCCAGTACTTC. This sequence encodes CASSPQGEETQYF.

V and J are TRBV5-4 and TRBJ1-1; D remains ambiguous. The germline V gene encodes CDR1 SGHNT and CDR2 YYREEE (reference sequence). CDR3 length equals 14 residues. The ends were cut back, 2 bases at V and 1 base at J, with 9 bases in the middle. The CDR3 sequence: CASSFKAGNTEAFF. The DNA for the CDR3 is TGTGCCAGCAGCTTCAAAGCAGGGAACACTGAAGCTTTCTTT.

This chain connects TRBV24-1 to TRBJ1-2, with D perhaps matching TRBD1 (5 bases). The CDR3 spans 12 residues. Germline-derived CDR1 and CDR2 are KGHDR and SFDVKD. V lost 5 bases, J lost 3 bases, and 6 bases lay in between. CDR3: CATSGRDYGYTF. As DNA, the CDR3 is TGTGCCACCAGTGGCAGGGACTATGGCTACACCTTC.

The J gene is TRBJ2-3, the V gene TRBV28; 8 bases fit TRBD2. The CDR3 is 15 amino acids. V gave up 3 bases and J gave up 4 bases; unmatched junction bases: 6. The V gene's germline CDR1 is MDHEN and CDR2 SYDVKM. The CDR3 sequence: CASSFSTGGPDTQYF. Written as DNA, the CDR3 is TGTGCCAGCAGTTTTTCTACGGGAGGGCCAGATACGCAGTATTTT.

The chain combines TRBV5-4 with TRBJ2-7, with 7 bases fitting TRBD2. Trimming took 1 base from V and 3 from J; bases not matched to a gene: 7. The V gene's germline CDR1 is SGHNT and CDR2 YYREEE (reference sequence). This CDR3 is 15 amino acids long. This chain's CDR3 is CASSLWPSGFYEQYF. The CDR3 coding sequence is TGTGCCAGCAGCTTGTGGCCTAGCGGCTTCTACGAGCAGTACTTC.

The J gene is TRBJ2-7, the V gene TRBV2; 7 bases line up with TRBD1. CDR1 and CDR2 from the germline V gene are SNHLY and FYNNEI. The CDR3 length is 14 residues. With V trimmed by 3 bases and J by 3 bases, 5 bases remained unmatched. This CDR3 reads CASSDLAGGYEQYF. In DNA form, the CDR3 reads TGTGCCAGCAGTGATCTGGCAGGGGGCTACGAGCAGTACTTC.

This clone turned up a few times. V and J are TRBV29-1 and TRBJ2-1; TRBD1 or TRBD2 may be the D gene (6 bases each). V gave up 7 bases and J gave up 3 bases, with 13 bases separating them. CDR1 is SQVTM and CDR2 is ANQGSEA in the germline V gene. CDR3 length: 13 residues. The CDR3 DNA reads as TGCAGCGCGGAGGGGGACATCTACAATGAGCAGTTCTTC. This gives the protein CSAEGDIYNEQFF.

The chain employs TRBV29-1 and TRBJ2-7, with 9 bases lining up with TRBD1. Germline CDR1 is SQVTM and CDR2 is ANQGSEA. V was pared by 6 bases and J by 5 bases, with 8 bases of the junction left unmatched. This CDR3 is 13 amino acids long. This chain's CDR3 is CSVQGAFGDEQYF. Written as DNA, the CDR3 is TGCAGCGTACAGGGGGCGTTTGGGGACGAGCAGTACTTC.

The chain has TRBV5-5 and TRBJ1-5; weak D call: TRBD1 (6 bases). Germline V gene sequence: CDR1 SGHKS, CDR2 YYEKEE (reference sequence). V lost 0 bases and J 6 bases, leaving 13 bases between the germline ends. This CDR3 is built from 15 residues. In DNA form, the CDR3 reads TGTGCCAGCAGCTTGGTCGGACAGTTTGGTCAGCCCCAGCATTTT. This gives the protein CASSLVGQFGQPQHF.

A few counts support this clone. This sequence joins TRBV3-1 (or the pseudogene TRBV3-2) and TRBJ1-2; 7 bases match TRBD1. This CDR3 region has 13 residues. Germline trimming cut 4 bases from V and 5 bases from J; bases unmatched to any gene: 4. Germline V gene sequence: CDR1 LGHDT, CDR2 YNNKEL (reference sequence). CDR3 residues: CASSPGQTYGYTF. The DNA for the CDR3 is TGTGCCAGCAGCCCGGGACAGACGTATGGCTACACCTTC.

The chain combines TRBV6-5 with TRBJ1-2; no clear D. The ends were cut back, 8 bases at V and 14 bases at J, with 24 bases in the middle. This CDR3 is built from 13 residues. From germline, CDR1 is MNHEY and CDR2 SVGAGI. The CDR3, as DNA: TGTGCCAGCCTCCCGGCCCCGGACCCTTCGGGGACCTTC. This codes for CASLPAPDPSGTF.

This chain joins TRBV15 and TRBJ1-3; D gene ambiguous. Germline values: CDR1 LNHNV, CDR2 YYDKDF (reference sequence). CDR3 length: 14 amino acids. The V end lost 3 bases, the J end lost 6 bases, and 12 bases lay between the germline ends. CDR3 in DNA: TGTGCCACCAGCAGTTTCTCAGGTCTAAACACCATATATTTT. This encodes CATSSFSGLNTIYF.

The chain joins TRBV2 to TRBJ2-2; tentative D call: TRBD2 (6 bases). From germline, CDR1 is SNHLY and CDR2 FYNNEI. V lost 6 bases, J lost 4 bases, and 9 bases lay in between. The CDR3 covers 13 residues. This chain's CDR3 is CASRGGGTGELFF. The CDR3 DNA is TGTGCCAGCAGGGGGGGAGGCACCGGGGAGCTGTTTTTT.

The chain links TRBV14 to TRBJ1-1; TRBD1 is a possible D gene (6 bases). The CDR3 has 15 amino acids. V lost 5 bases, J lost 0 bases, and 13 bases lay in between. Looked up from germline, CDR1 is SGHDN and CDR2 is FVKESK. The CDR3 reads CASSLGGGLNTEAFF. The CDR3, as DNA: TGTGCCAGCAGCTTAGGGGGGGGTCTGAACACTGAAGCTTTCTTT.

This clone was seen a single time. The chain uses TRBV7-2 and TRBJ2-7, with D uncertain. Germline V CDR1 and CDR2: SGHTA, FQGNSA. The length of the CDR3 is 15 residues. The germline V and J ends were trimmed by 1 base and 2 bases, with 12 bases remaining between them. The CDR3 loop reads CASSLGSGLTYEQYF. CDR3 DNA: TGTGCCAGCAGCTTAGGGTCAGGTCTAACCTACGAGCAGTACTTC. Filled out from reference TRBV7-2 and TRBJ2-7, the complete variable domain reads GAGVSQSPSNKVTEKGKDVELRCDPISGHTALYWYRQSLGQGLEFLIYFQGNSAPDKSGLPSDRFSAERTGGSVSTLTIQRTQQEDSAVYLCASSLGSGLTYEQYFGPGTRLTVT.